This T cell receptor (beta chain) was recorded in a study of T cell changes during pregnancy in multiple sclerosis. The CDR3 spans 18 residues. Germline V lookup: CDR1 LNHDA, CDR2 SQIVND (reference sequence). Losses at the gene ends were 4 bases for V and 4 bases for J; bases not matched to a gene: 10. Repertoires were generated with immunoSEQ multiplex PCR, while TCRdb's copy carries only in-frame clones and drops some. The sample has around 41,000 clones; about 89% are singletons. This material consisted of CD4+ T cells from peripheral blood mononuclear cells, taken in the third trimester of pregnancy. The receptor comes from a female donor in good health, enrolled as a control in a pregnancy study. The chain joins TRBV19 to TRBJ2-3, with 14 bases lining up with TRBD2. CDR3 amino acids: CASSTGGGTSGRSDTQYF. In nucleotides, the CDR3 is TGTGCCAGTAGTACAGGCGGCGGGACTAGCGGGAGATCAGATACGCAGTATTTT.